This entry lists 21 T cell receptor beta chains sequenced from one sample in a study of blood T cell repertoires in COVID-19. The data were produced by immunoSEQ multiplex PCR, yet TCRdb's version contains in-frame clones alone and is incomplete. The sample records 250,000 to 400,000 clones, around 86% being singletons. Sequencing input: PBMCs or T cells enriched from blood (not recorded which). The receptors were gathered from a man aged 55 to 69 who had recovered from COVID-19.

The CDR3 region has the DNA TGTGCCAGCAGCCCTCGCGGTGATTATGAAAAACTGTTTTTT. Translating gives CASSPRGDYEKLFF. The V gene is TRBV9, the J gene TRBJ1-4, with D uncertain. This CDR3 is 14 amino acids long. Per the germline V gene, CDR1 is SGDLS and CDR2 is YYNGEE. Trimming took 4 bases from V and 6 from J, leaving 13 bases between them. Variable domain in full (rest from reference TRBV9 and TRBJ1-4): DSGVTQTPKHLITATGQRVTLRCSPRSGDLSVYWYQQSLDQGLQFLIQYYNGEERAKGNILERFSAQQFPDLHSELNLSSLELGDSALYFCASSPRGDYEKLFFGSGTQLSVL.

This chain links TRBV6-6 with TRBJ2-7; the match to TRBD1 covers 7 bases. The CDR3 has 14 amino acids. V trimming: 6 bases; J trimming: 2 bases; junction bases outside the gene matches: 7. The germline V gene encodes CDR1 MNHNY and CDR2 SVGAGI (reference sequence). The CDR3 spells CASSHKGQTYEQYF. CDR3 coding DNA: TGTGCCAGCAGCCATAAGGGACAGACCTACGAGCAGTACTTC.

Many counts were recorded for this clone. The J gene is TRBJ2-1, the V gene TRBV4-3; 8 nucleotides align to TRBD1. After removal of 1 base from V and 0 bases from J, the junction contained 5 bases not matched to a gene. Per germline, CDR1 LGHNA and CDR2 YSLEER. The CDR3 covers 17 residues. The CDR3 sequence: CASSQVQGVLSYNEQFF. The CDR3 DNA reads as TGCGCCAGCAGCCAAGTACAGGGGGTTCTCTCCTACAATGAGCAGTTCTTC.

V usage is TRBV14 and J usage is TRBJ1-2, with 10 bases matching TRBD1. The CDR3 runs to 15 residues. The V and J ends lost 3 bases and 7 bases, in that order; junction bases with no gene match: 8. From germline, CDR1 is SGHDN and CDR2 FVKESK. Written as DNA, the CDR3 is TGTGCCAGCAGCCACGGGGACAGGGGAGTAAGTGGCTACACCTTC. Its protein is CASSHGDRGVSGYTF.

The chain combines TRBV4-2 with TRBJ2-7; tentative D call: TRBD1 (6 bases). The CDR3 is 14 amino acids. The V gene lost 4 bases and the J gene lost 3 bases, with 13 bases spanning the gap. CDR1 and CDR2 from the germline V gene are LGHNA and YNFKEQ. The CDR3 loop reads CASSPGGQSYEQYF. The CDR3 region has the DNA TGTGCCAGCAGCCCAGGAGGACAGAGCTACGAGCAGTACTTC.

J is TRBJ1-6 and V is TRBV27, with 8 bases that match TRBD1. This CDR3 is 16 amino acids long. Germline values: CDR1 MNHEY, CDR2 SMNVEV (reference sequence). Germline trimming cut 6 bases from V and 6 bases from J; bases unmatched to any gene: 10. The CDR3 here is CASSLRQGRANSPLHF. The CDR3, as DNA: TGTGCCAGCAGCTTAAGACAGGGGAGGGCTAATTCACCCCTCCACTTT.

The V and J genes are TRBV2 and TRBJ2-5, with D possibly TRBD2 on 6 matching bases. In germline, CDR1 is SNHLY, CDR2 FYNNEI. The V end lost 3 bases, the J end lost 0 bases, and 11 bases lay between the germline ends. This CDR3 has 15 amino acids. The CDR3 DNA sequence: TGTGCCAGCAGTGAGGAGGGAGGTTACCAAGAGACCCAGTACTTC. Protein: CASSEEGGYQETQYF.

The chain has TRBV5-6 and TRBJ2-6; D is possibly TRBD2 (6 bases). Germline lookup yields CDR1 SGHDT and CDR2 YYEEEE. V lost 3 bases, J lost 0 bases, and 16 bases lay in between. The CDR3 has 18 residues. For the CDR3, the DNA is TGTGCCAGCAGCTCCCGGGGGTCGGGCCCCTCTGGGGCCAACGTCCTGACTTTC. Its translation is CASSSRGSGPSGANVLTF.

The chain links TRBV5-1 to TRBJ2-5, with D hard to call. Trimming removed 4 bases at V and 1 base at J, with 8 bases between. Germline V lookup: CDR1 SGHRS, CDR2 YFSETQ. This CDR3 has 13 residues. CDR3: CASSPVPQETQYF. The CDR3 DNA follows: TGCGCCAGCAGCCCCGTCCCCCAAGAGACCCAGTACTTC. Full variable domain (remainder filled in from reference TRBV5-1 and TRBJ2-5): KAGVTQTPRYLIKTRGQQVTLSCSPISGHRSVSWYQQTPGQGLQFLFEYFSETQRNKGNFPGRFSGRQFSNSRSEMNVSTLELGDSALYLCASSPVPQETQYFGPGTRLLVL.

The CDR3 is CASSASGRGYEQYF. DNA for the CDR3: TGTGCCAGCTCAGCTAGCGGGAGAGGTTACGAGCAGTACTTC. The V and J genes are TRBV18 and TRBJ2-7; TRBD2 matches at 10 bases. Germline assignment: CDR1 KGHSH and CDR2 LQKENI. J was trimmed by 4 bases and V by 5 bases; bases with no gene match: 5. The CDR3 sequence is 14 residues long.

This rearrangement joins TRBV7-9 to TRBJ1-2, with a possible D match to TRBD1 (5 bases). V was trimmed by 1 base and J by 8 bases, leaving 17 bases between them. CDR1 and CDR2 from the germline V gene are SEHNR and FQNEAQ (reference sequence). The CDR3 runs 15 residues. For the CDR3, the DNA is TGTGCCAGCAGCTTAGAACGGGGACTAAGGTCCGGCTACACCTTC. This encodes CASSLERGLRSGYTF.

This clone has more than one count but fewer than ten. The gene calls are TRBV7-2 and TRBJ2-7, with no clear D. CDR1 and CDR2 (germline): SGHTA, FQGNSA. The germline V and J ends were trimmed by 0 bases and 1 base, with 10 bases remaining between them. The CDR3 consists of 15 residues. CDR3 in amino acids: CASSLALGVSYEQYF. CDR3 DNA: TGTGCCAGCAGCTTAGCCCTAGGAGTGTCCTACGAGCAGTACTTC.

Note on this clone: Mismatch with germline at one junction end may stem from a read error. The gene calls are TRBV7-7 and TRBJ2-5; 9 bases agree with TRBD1. CDR1 and CDR2 (germline): SSHAT, FNYEAQ (reference sequence). The CDR3 spans 15 residues. CDR3 bases: TGTGCTAGCAGCTCCCACCGGGACAGGGCCGAGACCCAGTACTTC. This gives the protein CASSSHRDRAETQYF.

This sequence joins TRBV9 and TRBJ2-3, with 14 bases matching TRBD2. Germline assignment: CDR1 SGDLS and CDR2 YYNGEE. V shed 0 bases, J shed 7 bases, and the junction held 4 bases outside the gene matches. This CDR3 is 16 amino acids long. The CDR3 protein is CASSVAWTSGRNTQYF. The CDR3 DNA reads as TGTGCCAGCAGCGTAGCGTGGACTAGCGGGAGGAATACGCAGTATTTT.

This clone was counted a single time. V and J are TRBV2 and TRBJ1-5; 9 positions agree with TRBD1. Per germline, CDR1 SNHLY and CDR2 FYNNEI. The V gene end was trimmed by 6 bases and the J gene end by 5 bases; junction bases not matched to a gene: 5. CDR3 length: 14 amino acids. As DNA, the CDR3 is TGTGCCAGCAGCAGACAGGGGGGGGATCAGCCCCAGCATTTT. Translated: CASSRQGGDQPQHF.

This clone was seen once. The chain employs TRBV18 and TRBJ2-7; 10 nucleotides line up with TRBD1. The CDR3 consists of 13 residues. Germline CDR1 is KGHSH and CDR2 is LQKENI. V shed 3 bases, J shed 5 bases, and the junction held 1 base outside the gene matches. For the CDR3, the DNA is TGTGCCAGCTCACCTGGACAGGGGGACGAGCAGTACTTC. Its protein product is CASSPGQGDEQYF.

CDR3 DNA sequence: TGTGCCAGCTCACCACTGGGCGGGTTCCGGAGCACTGAAGCTTTCTTT. Its translation: CASSPLGGFRSTEAFF. This chain connects TRBV18 to TRBJ1-1; D is unresolved. CDR3 length: 16 amino acids. Trimming removed 1 base from V and 4 bases from J, with 16 bases in between. CDR1 KGHSH and CDR2 LQKENI come from the germline V gene. Combining the CDR3 with reference TRBV18 and TRBJ1-1 gives the whole variable domain NAGVMQNPRHLVRRRGQEARLRCSPMKGHSHVYWYRQLPEEGLKFMVYLQKENIIDESGMPKERFSAEFPKEGPSILRIQQVVRGDSAAYFCASSPLGGFRSTEAFFGQGTRLTVV.

The J gene is TRBJ2-1, the V gene TRBV5-4; maybe TRBD2 (5 bases). The V and J ends lost 6 bases and 8 bases respectively, with 15 bases between them. This CDR3 comprises 13 residues. Looked up from germline, CDR1 is SGHNT and CDR2 is YYREEE (reference sequence). CDR3 residues: CASTPGMFDEQFF. The CDR3 DNA reads TGTGCCAGCACTCCGGGGATGTTCGATGAGCAGTTCTTC.

CDR3 protein: CASSQSPREVYGYTF. The CDR3 nucleotides read TGCGCCAGCAGCCAAAGTCCCAGGGAGGTTTATGGCTACACCTTC. The V call is TRBV4-1, the J call TRBJ1-2, with D possibly TRBD1 on 5 matching bases. Trimming removed 2 bases from V and 5 bases from J, with 15 bases in between. The germline gives CDR1 MGHRA, CDR2 YSYEKL. The CDR3 sequence is 15 residues long.

This chain connects TRBV3-1 (or the pseudogene TRBV3-2) to TRBJ2-2, with 16 positions matching TRBD2. J gave up 7 bases and V 4 bases, and 6 bases lay outside the gene matches. CDR3 size: 17 residues. CDR1 and CDR2 from the germline V gene are LGHDT and YNNKEL (reference sequence). This CDR3 is CASSPGTSGREHGELFF. CDR3 nucleotides: TGTGCCAGCAGCCCGGGGACTAGCGGGAGGGAGCACGGGGAGCTGTTTTTT.

The chain is built from TRBV7-2 and TRBJ2-7, with 8 bases lining up with TRBD2. The germline V gene encodes CDR1 SGHTA and CDR2 FQGNSA. The trim removed 5 bases at V and 0 bases at J, leaving 6 bases unmatched. The CDR3 totals 15 residues. This CDR3 is CASSPGTRSSYEQYF. CDR3 sequence (DNA): TGTGCCAGCAGCCCTGGGACTAGGAGCTCCTACGAGCAGTACTTC.